These T cell receptor beta chains were read from a single sample in a study of T cell responses to AZD1222 COVID-19 vaccine. Data came from immunoSEQ multiplex PCR; TCRdb stores just in-frame clones and leaves some out. The table includes 25,000 to 30,000 clones, around four fifths detected once. Sequenced here: peripheral blood, sampled on day 0 of AZD1222 vaccination. The receptors stem from an adult in good health. Each CDR3 is given with its conserved first and last residue. The order of the fields is J gene, V gene, clone size, D gene, CDR3 protein, CDR3 DNA. The D gene is left open where the match is weak. Not all rows give a size; the values are once, few, many and, for expanded clones, a class.

j_call: TRBJ2-2; v_call: TRBV27; clone_size: -; d_call: TRBD2; cdr3_aa: CASRPSSGGFTGELFF; cdr3_nt: TGTGCCAGCAGGCCATCTAGCGGGGGGTTTACCGGGGAGCTGTTTTTT
j_call: TRBJ1-6; v_call: TRBV28; clone_size: -; d_call: -; cdr3_aa: CASSSRINSPLHF; cdr3_nt: TGTGCCAGCAGTTCCCGGATTAATTCACCCCTCCACTTT
j_call: TRBJ2-3; v_call: TRBV6-6; clone_size: -; d_call: -; cdr3_aa: CASSVSATDTQYF; cdr3_nt: TGTGCCAGCAGTGTCTCAGCCACAGATACGCAGTATTTT
j_call: TRBJ2-1; v_call: TRBV3-1/TRBV3-2; clone_size: -; d_call: TRBD1; cdr3_aa: CASSQEQGRYNEQFF; cdr3_nt: TGTGCCAGCAGCCAAGAACAGGGGCGATACAATGAGCAGTTCTTC
j_call: TRBJ1-1; v_call: TRBV6-5; clone_size: -; d_call: -; cdr3_aa: CASRVNTEAFF; cdr3_nt: TGTGCCAGCAGAGTGAACACTGAAGCTTTCTTT
j_call: TRBJ1-1; v_call: TRBV18; clone_size: -; d_call: TRBD1; cdr3_aa: CASSPDRGGAEAFF; cdr3_nt: TGTGCCAGCTCACCCGACAGGGGGGGGGCTGAAGCTTTCTTT
j_call: TRBJ1-5; v_call: TRBV20-1; clone_size: -; d_call: -; cdr3_aa: CSARGGTTSGF; cdr3_nt: TGCAGTGCTAGGGGGGGCACTACCAGCGGTTTT
j_call: TRBJ1-5; v_call: TRBV2; clone_size: -; d_call: -; cdr3_aa: CASSGRTQGSNQPQHF; cdr3_nt: TGTGCCAGCAGTGGACGAACGCAGGGGAGCAATCAGCCCCAGCATTTT
j_call: TRBJ2-7; v_call: TRBV19; clone_size: -; d_call: -; cdr3_aa: CASSGALYEQYF; cdr3_nt: TGTGCCAGTAGTGGAGCATTGTACGAGCAGTACTTC
j_call: TRBJ1-5; v_call: TRBV6-5; clone_size: -; d_call: -; cdr3_aa: CASSYTLGSNQPQHF; cdr3_nt: TGTGCCAGCAGTTACACTCTTGGTAGCAATCAGCCCCAGCATTTT
j_call: TRBJ1-1; v_call: TRBV7-2; clone_size: -; d_call: -; cdr3_aa: CASSPHQGVTEAFF; cdr3_nt: TGTGCCAGCAGCCCCCATCAGGGAGTGACTGAAGCTTTCTTT
j_call: TRBJ1-2; v_call: TRBV6-5; clone_size: -; d_call: -; cdr3_aa: CASSYSIRQGLGYTF; cdr3_nt: TGTGCCAGCAGTTACTCGATCCGGCAGGGTCTTGGCTACACCTTC
j_call: TRBJ2-3; v_call: TRBV30; clone_size: -; d_call: TRBD2; cdr3_aa: CAWSVLAGTDTQYF; cdr3_nt: TGTGCCTGGAGTGTACTAGCGGGCACAGATACGCAGTATTTT
j_call: TRBJ2-1; v_call: TRBV6-6; clone_size: -; d_call: -; cdr3_aa: CASSLSSQREQFF; cdr3_nt: TGTGCCAGCAGTCTTTCGTCTCAGCGGGAGCAGTTCTTC
j_call: TRBJ2-2; v_call: TRBV14; clone_size: -; d_call: -; cdr3_aa: CASSQVWGSNTGELFF; cdr3_nt: TGTGCCAGCAGCCAAGTCTGGGGAAGCAACACCGGGGAGCTGTTTTTT
j_call: TRBJ2-1; v_call: TRBV30; clone_size: few; d_call: TRBD2; cdr3_aa: CAWSNLGLDHEQFF; cdr3_nt: TGTGCCTGGAGCAACCTGGGACTAGATCATGAGCAGTTCTTC
j_call: TRBJ1-4; v_call: TRBV28; clone_size: -; d_call: -; cdr3_aa: CASSPGQQTEKLFF; cdr3_nt: TGTGCCAGCAGCCCCGGGCAGCAAACTGAAAAACTGTTTTTT
j_call: TRBJ2-3; v_call: TRBV6-6; clone_size: -; d_call: -; cdr3_aa: CASSQIGTDTQYF; cdr3_nt: TGTGCCAGCAGCCAGATTGGCACGGATACGCAGTATTTT
j_call: TRBJ1-2; v_call: TRBV21-1; clone_size: -; d_call: -; cdr3_aa: CASKKYRTNYGYTF; cdr3_nt: TGTGCCAGCAAGAAGTACAGGACTAACTATGGCTACACCTTC
j_call: TRBJ2-3; v_call: TRBV11-1; clone_size: -; d_call: TRBD1; cdr3_aa: CASSLVPTGGIYTQYF; cdr3_nt: TGTGCCAGCAGCTTAGTTCCGACAGGGGGCATTTATACGCAGTATTTT
j_call: TRBJ2-1; v_call: TRBV5-5; clone_size: once; d_call: TRBD1; cdr3_aa: CASSFQGESYNEQFF; cdr3_nt: TGTGCCAGCAGCTTTCAGGGGGAGAGCTACAATGAGCAGTTCTTC
j_call: TRBJ2-5; v_call: TRBV4-3; clone_size: -; d_call: -; cdr3_aa: CASSQDDNQLGETQYF; cdr3_nt: TGCGCCAGCAGCCAAGATGACAATCAATTGGGGGAGACCCAGTACTTC
j_call: TRBJ2-6; v_call: TRBV11-3; clone_size: -; d_call: -; cdr3_aa: CASSQGGSGANVLTF; cdr3_nt: TGTGCCAGCAGCCAAGGGGGGTCTGGGGCCAACGTCCTGACTTTC
j_call: TRBJ1-4; v_call: TRBV9; clone_size: -; d_call: -; cdr3_aa: CASSAPGREKLFF; cdr3_nt: TGTGCCAGCAGCGCCCCGGGCCGTGAAAAACTGTTTTTT
j_call: TRBJ2-7; v_call: TRBV4-2; clone_size: -; d_call: TRBD2; cdr3_aa: CASSQAKGLAGDEQYF; cdr3_nt: TGTGCCAGCAGCCAGGCGAAGGGGCTAGCGGGGGACGAGCAGTACTTC
j_call: TRBJ2-1; v_call: TRBV7-2; clone_size: -; d_call: TRBD2; cdr3_aa: CASSLRWRGVRHNEQFF; cdr3_nt: TGTGCCAGCAGCTTAAGGTGGCGGGGGGTGAGGCACAATGAGCAGTTCTTC
j_call: TRBJ2-5; v_call: TRBV3-1/TRBV3-2; clone_size: -; d_call: TRBD2; cdr3_aa: CASSRERGSGVPGAQYF; cdr3_nt: TGTGCCAGCAGCCGGGAACGGGGTAGCGGGGTGCCAGGGGCCCAGTACTTC
j_call: TRBJ2-1; v_call: TRBV12-3/TRBV12-4; clone_size: once; d_call: -; cdr3_aa: CASSLSLGRRQFF; cdr3_nt: TGTGCCAGCAGTTTATCTCTAGGGAGGAGGCAGTTCTTC
j_call: TRBJ1-2; v_call: TRBV27; clone_size: few; d_call: -; cdr3_aa: CASSSGTLADYTF; cdr3_nt: TGTGCCAGCAGTAGTGGCACCCTCGCGGACTACACCTTC
j_call: TRBJ1-1; v_call: TRBV18; clone_size: -; d_call: -; cdr3_aa: CASSDEKMNTEAFF; cdr3_nt: TGTGCCAGCTCAGACGAGAAAATGAACACTGAAGCTTTCTTT
j_call: TRBJ1-1; v_call: TRBV5-5; clone_size: -; d_call: -; cdr3_aa: CASSFGTYLARNTEAFF; cdr3_nt: TGTGCCAGCAGCTTCGGGACATACCTAGCGAGGAACACTGAAGCTTTCTTT
j_call: TRBJ1-2; v_call: TRBV6-6; clone_size: once; d_call: -; cdr3_aa: CASSTDTYGYTF; cdr3_nt: TGTGCCAGCAGTACCGACACCTATGGCTACACCTTC
j_call: TRBJ2-1; v_call: TRBV10-1; clone_size: few; d_call: -; cdr3_aa: CASSESPQQGQNEQFF; cdr3_nt: TGCGCCAGCAGTGAGTCTCCCCAGCAGGGCCAGAATGAGCAGTTCTTC
j_call: TRBJ2-1; v_call: TRBV12-3/TRBV12-4; clone_size: once; d_call: -; cdr3_aa: CASSPTTGTEQFF; cdr3_nt: TGTGCCAGCAGCCCAACCACAGGGACTGAGCAGTTCTTC
j_call: TRBJ2-7; v_call: TRBV7-2; clone_size: -; d_call: -; cdr3_aa: CASSFPGHWDRWQYF; cdr3_nt: TGTGCCAGCAGCTTTCCGGGACACTGGGATAGGTGGCAGTACTTC
j_call: TRBJ1-6; v_call: TRBV6-5; clone_size: -; d_call: -; cdr3_aa: CASMIQATYNSPLHF; cdr3_nt: TGTGCCAGCATGATACAGGCTACTTATAATTCACCCCTCCACTTT
j_call: TRBJ2-7; v_call: TRBV19; clone_size: -; d_call: -; cdr3_aa: CASSPGGVYSEQYF; cdr3_nt: TGTGCCAGTAGCCCCGGCGGGGTTTACTCCGAGCAGTACTTC
j_call: TRBJ1-5; v_call: TRBV2; clone_size: -; d_call: -; cdr3_aa: CASSESQGLDQPQHF; cdr3_nt: TGTGCCAGCAGTGAAAGCCAGGGCCTCGATCAGCCCCAGCATTTT
j_call: TRBJ2-6; v_call: TRBV6-1; clone_size: -; d_call: TRBD2; cdr3_aa: CASSGLAGGYPGANVLTF; cdr3_nt: TGTGCCAGCAGTGGACTAGCGGGAGGGTATCCTGGGGCCAACGTCCTGACTTTC
j_call: TRBJ2-7; v_call: TRBV7-9; clone_size: -; d_call: TRBD1; cdr3_aa: CASSLGGQFYEQYF; cdr3_nt: TGTGCCAGCAGCTTAGGGGGACAGTTCTACGAGCAGTACTTC
j_call: TRBJ1-1; v_call: TRBV19; clone_size: few; d_call: -; cdr3_aa: CASSIGRSKNTEAFF; cdr3_nt: TGTGCCAGTAGTATAGGGAGGTCGAAGAACACTGAAGCTTTCTTT
j_call: TRBJ2-7; v_call: TRBV6-5; clone_size: -; d_call: -; cdr3_aa: CATLGTGYEQYF; cdr3_nt: TGTGCCACCCTCGGGACCGGCTACGAGCAGTACTTC
j_call: TRBJ2-3; v_call: TRBV14; clone_size: few; d_call: -; cdr3_aa: CASSQESKGSTDTQYF; cdr3_nt: TGTGCCAGCAGCCAAGAAAGTAAGGGGTCTACAGATACGCAGTATTTT
j_call: TRBJ2-2; v_call: TRBV19; clone_size: -; d_call: -; cdr3_aa: CASNPRARTGELFF; cdr3_nt: TGTGCCAGTAATCCTCGAGCCCGTACCGGGGAGCTGTTTTTT
j_call: TRBJ2-2; v_call: TRBV19; clone_size: -; d_call: -; cdr3_aa: CASIVRGATNTGELFF; cdr3_nt: TGTGCCAGTATCGTAAGGGGCGCTACGAACACCGGGGAGCTGTTTTTT
j_call: TRBJ1-1; v_call: TRBV5-4; clone_size: -; d_call: TRBD1; cdr3_aa: CASSSGTGRYTEAFF; cdr3_nt: TGTGCCAGCAGCTCGGGGACAGGACGGTACACTGAAGCTTTCTTT
j_call: TRBJ2-5; v_call: TRBV5-1; clone_size: -; d_call: -; cdr3_aa: CASSWGASRSAYETQYF; cdr3_nt: TGCGCCAGCAGCTGGGGGGCTTCTCGATCGGCCTATGAGACCCAGTACTTC
j_call: TRBJ1-1; v_call: TRBV6-2/TRBV6-3; clone_size: -; d_call: -; cdr3_aa: CASSYPGSYEGAFF; cdr3_nt: TGTGCCAGCAGTTACCCCGGCTCGTATGAAGGAGCTTTCTTT
j_call: TRBJ1-4; v_call: TRBV19; clone_size: -; d_call: -; cdr3_aa: CASSMMAGNNEKLFF; cdr3_nt: TGTGCCAGTAGTATGATGGCAGGGAATAATGAAAAACTGTTTTTT
j_call: TRBJ2-1; v_call: TRBV14; clone_size: -; d_call: -; cdr3_aa: CASSRSGPNEQFF; cdr3_nt: TGTGCCAGCAGCAGGAGCGGGCCTAATGAGCAGTTCTTC
j_call: TRBJ1-2; v_call: TRBV7-9; clone_size: -; d_call: -; cdr3_aa: CASSLALPEGGYTF; cdr3_nt: TGTGCCAGCAGCTTAGCTCTTCCGGAAGGGGGCTACACCTTC
j_call: TRBJ2-7; v_call: TRBV2; clone_size: -; d_call: -; cdr3_aa: CASSVELLAYEQYF; cdr3_nt: TGTGCCAGCAGTGTTGAGTTACTTGCCTACGAGCAGTACTTC
j_call: TRBJ2-7; v_call: TRBV7-9; clone_size: -; d_call: TRBD2; cdr3_aa: CASSQGAGATYEQYF; cdr3_nt: TGTGCCAGCAGTCAAGGAGCGGGGGCTACCTACGAGCAGTACTTC
j_call: TRBJ2-2; v_call: TRBV5-1; clone_size: -; d_call: -; cdr3_aa: CASSLDGDVNTGELFF; cdr3_nt: TGCGCCAGCAGCTTGGACGGAGACGTGAACACCGGGGAGCTGTTTTTT
j_call: TRBJ1-1; v_call: TRBV7-6; clone_size: once; d_call: -; cdr3_aa: CASSLVHTGISGTEAFF; cdr3_nt: TGTGCCAGCAGCTTAGTACATACAGGAATTTCGGGCACTGAAGCTTTCTTT
j_call: TRBJ2-3; v_call: TRBV3-1/TRBV3-2; clone_size: -; d_call: TRBD2; cdr3_aa: CASSQAGLAGRDTQYF; cdr3_nt: TGTGCCAGCAGCCAAGCGGGACTAGCGGGGAGAGATACGCAGTATTTT
j_call: TRBJ2-2; v_call: TRBV5-1; clone_size: -; d_call: TRBD1; cdr3_aa: CASSSRDSDTGELFF; cdr3_nt: TGCGCCAGCAGCTCCCGGGACAGCGACACCGGGGAGCTGTTTTTT